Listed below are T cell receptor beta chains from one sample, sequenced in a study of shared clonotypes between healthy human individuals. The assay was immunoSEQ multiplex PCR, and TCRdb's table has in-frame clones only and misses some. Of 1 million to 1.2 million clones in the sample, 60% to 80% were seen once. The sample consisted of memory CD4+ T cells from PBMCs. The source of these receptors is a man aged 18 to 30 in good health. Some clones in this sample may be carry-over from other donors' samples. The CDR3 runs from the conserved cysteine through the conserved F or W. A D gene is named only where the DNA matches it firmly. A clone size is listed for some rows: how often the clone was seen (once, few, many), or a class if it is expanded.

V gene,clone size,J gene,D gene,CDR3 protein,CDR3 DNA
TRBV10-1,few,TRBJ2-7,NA,CASSHSPGTYEQYF,TGCGCCAGCAGCCATTCCCCAGGCACCTACGAGCAGTACTTC
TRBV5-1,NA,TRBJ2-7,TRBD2,CASSPHWGGPSSYEQYF,TGCGCCAGCAGCCCACATTGGGGGGGACCCTCCTCCTACGAGCAGTACTTC
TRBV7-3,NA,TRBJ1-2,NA,CASSLDSSAYGYTF,TGTGCCAGCAGCTTAGATTCGTCGGCTTATGGCTACACCTTC
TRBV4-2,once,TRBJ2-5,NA,CASSQPDRGEETQYF,TGTGCCAGCAGCCAGCCGGATAGGGGTGAAGAGACCCAGTACTTC
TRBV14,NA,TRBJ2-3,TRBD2,CASSQDLAGGRTDTQYF,TGTGCCAGCAGCCAAGATTTAGCGGGAGGTCGGACAGATACGCAGTATTTT
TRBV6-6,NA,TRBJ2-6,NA,CASSPGANVLTF,TGTGCCAGCAGCCCCGGGGCCAACGTCCTGACTTTC
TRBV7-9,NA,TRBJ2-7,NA,CASSFSGTYEQYF,TGTGCCAGCAGCTTCTCCGGGACCTACGAGCAGTACTTC
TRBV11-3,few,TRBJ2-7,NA,CASSLHPTYEQYF,TGTGCCAGCAGCCTCCATCCCACCTACGAGCAGTACTTC
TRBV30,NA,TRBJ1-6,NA,CAWSRWAPGNSPLHF,TGTGCCTGGAGTAGGTGGGCGCCTGGTAATTCACCCCTCCACTTT
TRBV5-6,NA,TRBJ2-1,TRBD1,CASSRGTGGSHEQFF,TGTGCCAGCAGCCGGGGGACAGGGGGCTCCCATGAGCAGTTCTTC
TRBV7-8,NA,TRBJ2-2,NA,CASTPSAYLHTGELFF,TGTGCCAGCACCCCCTCGGCGTATCTGCACACCGGGGAGCTGTTTTTT
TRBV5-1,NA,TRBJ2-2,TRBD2,CASSLLAGGAGELFF,TGCGCCAGCAGCTTGTTGGCGGGAGGGGCCGGGGAGCTGTTTTTT
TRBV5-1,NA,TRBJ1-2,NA,CASSLEYNYGYTF,TGCGCCAGCAGCTTGGAGTATAACTATGGCTACACCTTC
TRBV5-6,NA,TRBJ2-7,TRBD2,CASSPKAGGASYEQYF,TGTGCCAGCAGCCCCAAAGCGGGAGGCGCATCCTACGAGCAGTACTTC
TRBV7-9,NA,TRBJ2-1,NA,CASSLEGVGEQFF,TGTGCCAGCAGCTTAGAGGGGGTAGGTGAGCAGTTCTTC
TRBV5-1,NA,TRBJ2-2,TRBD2,CASSFLAGGDTGELFF,TGCGCCAGCAGCTTCTTGGCGGGAGGGGACACCGGGGAGCTGTTTTTT
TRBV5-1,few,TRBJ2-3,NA,CASSLESRAPSTDTQYF,TGCGCCAGCAGCTTGGAGTCGCGGGCCCCTAGCACAGATACGCAGTATTTT